The 14 T cell receptor beta chains listed next were all sequenced from one sample in a study of blood T cell repertoires in COVID-19 (dated by TCRdb to about 2020). Preparation of the library involved the immunoSEQ multiplex PCR assay. Imported from immuneACCESS, the table was reduced by TCRdb to in-frame sequences with V and J called. These copies leave out some clones; in studies compared against another copy, an unresolved V gene accounts for under half, and the cause of the remainder is not known. The table for this sample lists approximately 89,000 clones; about 83% of them were counted only once. The ten top clones hold 13% to 15% of the sample. Material: peripheral blood. The origin of the receptors is an older woman with acute or convalescent COVID-19.

This clone was counted only a few times. V gene TRBV5-1 combines with J gene TRBJ2-1; tentatively, D is TRBD1 (6 bases). CDR3 length: 15 amino acids. V gave up 1 base and J gave up 7 bases, with 15 bases separating them. CDR1 is SGHRS, CDR2 YFSETQ, per germline. CDR3 sequence: CASSLSGAQGNEQFF. DNA for the CDR3: TGCGCCAGCAGCTTGTCAGGGGCTCAGGGGAATGAGCAGTTCTTC. Full variable domain (outside the CDR3, taken from reference TRBV5-1 and TRBJ2-1): KAGVTQTPRYLIKTRGQQVTLSCSPISGHRSVSWYQQTPGQGLQFLFEYFSETQRNKGNFPGRFSGRQFSNSRSEMNVSTLELGDSALYLCASSLSGAQGNEQFFGPGTRLTVL.

The CDR3, as DNA: TGTGCCAGCAGGACATCCAAAAACATTCAGTACTTC. It translates to CASRTSKNIQYF. The chain links TRBV28 to TRBJ2-4, with no clear D. CDR1 MDHEN and CDR2 SYDVKM come from the germline V gene. CDR3 length equals 12 residues. V shed 6 bases and J shed 2 bases, with 5 bases lying between them. Full variable domain (rest looked up from reference TRBV28 and TRBJ2-4): DVKVTQSSRYLVKRTGEKVFLECVQDMDHENMFWYRQDPGLGLRLIYFSYDVKMKEKGDIPEGYSVSREKKERFSLILESASTNQTSMYLCASRTSKNIQYFGAGTRLSVL.

V usage is TRBV28 and J usage is TRBJ2-7; possibly TRBD1 for D (6 bases). Per germline, CDR1 MDHEN and CDR2 SYDVKM. The CDR3 contains 13 residues. V shed 6 bases and J shed 3 bases, with 12 bases lying between them. This CDR3 is CASSTGTSYEQYV. The CDR3 coding sequence is TGTGCCAGCAGCACCGGGACAAGCTACGAGCAGTACGTC.

J is TRBJ1-1 and V is TRBV6-1; 7 nucleotides align to TRBD1. Losses at the gene ends were 5 bases for V and 2 bases for J; bases not matched to a gene: 2. The CDR3 sequence is 13 residues long. Looked up from germline, CDR1 is MNHNS and CDR2 is SASEGT. CDR3 amino acids: CASSWTGNTEAFF. CDR3 coding DNA: TGTGCCAGCAGTTGGACAGGTAACACTGAAGCTTTCTTT.

This chain joins TRBV7-9 and TRBJ1-1; TRBD1 might be the D (6 bases). Germline lookup yields CDR1 SEHNR and CDR2 FQNEAQ (reference sequence). Trimming took off 5 bases at V and 1 base at J, with 26 bases between the two ends. This CDR3 region has 19 residues. The CDR3 is CASSPGAGGLLRPNTEAFF. The CDR3 nucleotides are TGTGCCAGCAGCCCAGGTGCCGGGGGGCTCCTGCGTCCGAACACTGAAGCTTTCTTT.

The CDR3 reads CASSWTAGELFF. The CDR3, as DNA: TGTGCCAGCAGCTGGACAGCCGGGGAGCTGTTTTTT. The chain employs TRBV5-8 and TRBJ2-2; possibly TRBD1 for D (6 bases). This CDR3 is built from 12 residues. The germline gives CDR1 SGHTS, CDR2 YDEGEE. V lost 3 bases to trimming and J lost 6 bases, with 6 bases between them.

This clone was recorded only once. The rearrangement uses TRBV10-3 and TRBJ2-3; possibly TRBD1 for D (5 bases). The CDR3 has 13 residues. The V and J ends lost 9 bases and 2 bases respectively, with 12 bases between them. The V gene's germline CDR1 is ENHRY and CDR2 SYGVKD. The CDR3 here is CAIWTRVTDTQYF. The CDR3 DNA reads as TGTGCCATTTGGACAAGAGTCACAGATACGCAGTATTTT.

This clone was counted a single time. The DNA for the CDR3 is TGTGCCGCCCGGACAGGGGGAACGAACACTGAAGCTTTCTTT. Translation: CAARTGGTNTEAFF. The chain recombines TRBV28 with TRBJ1-1; the match to TRBD1 covers 10 bases. V lost 11 bases and J lost 1; bases outside the gene matches: 7. This CDR3 spans 14 amino acids. Per the germline V gene, CDR1 is MDHEN and CDR2 is SYDVKM.

This sequence joins TRBV21-1 and TRBJ2-1; the tabulated D call, TRBD2, remains unverified against the DNA. TRBV21-1 is a pseudogene segment. CDR3 length equals 13 residues. DNA for the CDR3: TGTGCCAGCAGCGCTAGGCCCTCCAATGAGCAGTTCTTC. It translates to CASSARPSNEQFF.

V usage is TRBV4-1 and J usage is TRBJ2-3; 12 bases fit TRBD2. Trimming cost V 6 bases and J 1 base; bases outside gene matches: 5. CDR1 and CDR2 (germline): MGHRA, YSYEKL. The CDR3 loop spans 16 amino acids. CDR3 in amino acids: CASRELAGGRTDTQYF. The CDR3 region has the DNA TGCGCCAGCAGAGAACTAGCGGGGGGACGCACAGATACGCAGTATTTT.

The V call is TRBV9, the J call TRBJ2-3; 7 nucleotides agree with TRBD1. With 3 bases clipped from V and 5 bases from J, the junction kept 15 bases outside the gene matches. Germline CDR1 and CDR2: SGDLS and YYNGEE. This CDR3 spans 17 amino acids. CDR3 in amino acids: CASSATLSGTVLDTQYF. CDR3 nucleotide sequence: TGTGCCAGCAGCGCTACCCTTTCCGGGACAGTTCTAGATACGCAGTATTTT.

A single count supports this clone. The chain links TRBV19 to TRBJ2-1, with 10 nucleotides matching TRBD2. Germline values: CDR1 LNHDA, CDR2 SQIVND (reference sequence). V lost 6 bases and J lost 4; bases outside the gene matches: 3. This CDR3 has 14 residues. The CDR3 protein is CASRALAGYNEQFF. CDR3 coding DNA: TGTGCCAGTAGGGCACTAGCGGGATACAATGAGCAGTTCTTC.

The chain has TRBV5-1 and TRBJ2-1; TRBD1 is a possible D gene (6 bases). V was trimmed by 0 bases and J by 8 bases, leaving 18 bases between them. Per germline, CDR1 SGHRS and CDR2 YFSETQ. The CDR3 spans 16 residues. In DNA, the CDR3 is TGCGCCAGCAGCTTGGATGGGCAGGGGAAAGGAGATGAGCAGTTCTTC. Residues: CASSLDGQGKGDEQFF.

V is TRBV4-1 and J is TRBJ2-3; 9 bases line up with TRBD1. The length of the CDR3 is 16 residues. After removal of 1 base from V and 9 bases from J, the junction contained 11 bases not matched to a gene. Germline assignment: CDR1 MGHRA and CDR2 YSYEKL. The CDR3 DNA reads as TGCGCCAGCAGCCAAGCTTGGGACAGGGTACGGGGGACGCAGTATTTT. Its translation is CASSQAWDRVRGTQYF.